This TCR beta chain was recorded in a study of blood T cell repertoires in COVID-19 (dated by TCRdb to 2020 to 2021). Turning to the overall study: The collaborator samples originated in the United States, Italy and Spain and spanned the acute and convalescent phases of COVID-19. The prospective study material was composed of cDNA or gDNA derived from T cells, B-cell-depleted T cells, or PBMCs. The dataset comprised deeply sampled blood TCRbeta repertoires from subjects exposed to, actively infected with, or recovered from COVID-19. A freely available public database, intended as a resource for researchers studying the immune response to SARS-CoV-2, is where the repertoires were released. Samples came from the ongoing ImmuneRACE study (first 160 participants) plus 1,254 subjects from 6 global collaborators. A de-identified subject ID, COVID-19 status, age in years and sex were almost always included in the sample metadata. HLA class I and class II types, where available, came from metadata supplied by the sample provider rather than from assay-based typing.

A note on this clone: Its antigen target is currently unknown. Nothing much larger sits one base from this clone, and base qualities are not available.

TCRbeta CDR3 regions were amplified from genomic DNA using the immunoSEQ Assay, a bias-controlled multiplex PCR. The original pipeline was this. The number of nucleated cells in each sample was estimated by amplification of reference gene primers within the assay. To quantify the absolute abundance of each unique TCRbeta CDR3 rearrangement, sequence reads were collapsed and filtered. Productive Simpson clonality was computed per sample as the square root of Simpson's diversity index over productive rearrangements. Not all clones reach the TCRdb copy of this immuneACCESS table, which keeps in-frame sequences only. Checked studies attribute under half of the gap to unresolved V genes and leave the rest unexplained. The V and J calls and clone size are taken from that table; D and trimming were inferred from the DNA. The sample contains tens of thousands of clones, around 92% of them found a single time. Approximately 12% of the sample lies in the top ten.

The study at large found these results: The amount of clinical and demographic metadata varied by source and participant and was provided uncurated.

Trimming removed 0 bases from V and 7 bases from J, leaving 16 bases between the germline ends. The CDR3 has 16 amino acids, counting the end cysteine and phenylalanine. Kept here is only the CDR3 DNA, which spans 48 bases and is read in frame from base 1. According to the germline V gene, CDR1 reads SGHTA and CDR2 reads FQGNSA. Collaborating institutions collected whole blood in K2EDTA tubes following their own protocols. For TCRbeta analysis, collaborators shipped samples in one of three forms: frozen whole blood, isolated PBMCs, or DNA extracted from either of those sample types. Material: peripheral blood. The source is a human donor in a cohort sampled during active COVID-19. The chain employs TRBV7-2 and TRBJ2-1; possibly the D gene is TRBD2, per 6 matching bases. The CDR3 corresponds to CASSLAGTRRVNEQFF. The DNA sequence follows: TGTGCCAGCAGCTTAGCCGGGACTCGGCGGGTGAATGAGCAGTTCTTC.